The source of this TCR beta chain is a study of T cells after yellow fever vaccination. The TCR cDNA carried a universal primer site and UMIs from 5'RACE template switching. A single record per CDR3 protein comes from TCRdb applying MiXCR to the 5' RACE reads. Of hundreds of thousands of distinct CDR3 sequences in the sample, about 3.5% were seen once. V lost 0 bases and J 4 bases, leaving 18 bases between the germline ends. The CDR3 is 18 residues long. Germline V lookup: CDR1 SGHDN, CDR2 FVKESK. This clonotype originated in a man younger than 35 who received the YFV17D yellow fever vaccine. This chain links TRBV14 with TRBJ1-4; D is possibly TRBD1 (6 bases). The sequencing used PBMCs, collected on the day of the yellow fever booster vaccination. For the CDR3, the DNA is TGTGCCAGCAGCCAAGAATGGGCGAAGACAGGACTTAATGAAAAACTGTTTTTT. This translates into CASSQEWAKTGLNEKLFF.